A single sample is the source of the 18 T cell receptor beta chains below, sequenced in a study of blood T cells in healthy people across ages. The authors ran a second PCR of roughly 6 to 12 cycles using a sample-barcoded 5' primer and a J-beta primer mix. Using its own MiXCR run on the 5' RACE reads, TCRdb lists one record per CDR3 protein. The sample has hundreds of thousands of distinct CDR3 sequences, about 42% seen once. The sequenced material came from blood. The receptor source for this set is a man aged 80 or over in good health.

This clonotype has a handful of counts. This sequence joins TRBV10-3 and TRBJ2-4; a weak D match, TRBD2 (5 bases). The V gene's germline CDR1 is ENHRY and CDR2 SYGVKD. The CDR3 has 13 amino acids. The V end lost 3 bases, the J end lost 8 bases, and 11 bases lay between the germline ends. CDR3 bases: TGTGCCATCAGTGACTTGCCCGGGGACATTCAGTACTTC. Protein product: CAISDLPGDIQYF.

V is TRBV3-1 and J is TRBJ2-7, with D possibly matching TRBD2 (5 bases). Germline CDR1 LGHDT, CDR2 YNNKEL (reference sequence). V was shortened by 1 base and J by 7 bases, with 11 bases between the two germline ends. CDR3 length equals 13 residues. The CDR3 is CASSQVGRGEQYF. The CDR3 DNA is TGTGCCAGCAGCCAAGTTGGACGCGGGGAGCAGTACTTC.

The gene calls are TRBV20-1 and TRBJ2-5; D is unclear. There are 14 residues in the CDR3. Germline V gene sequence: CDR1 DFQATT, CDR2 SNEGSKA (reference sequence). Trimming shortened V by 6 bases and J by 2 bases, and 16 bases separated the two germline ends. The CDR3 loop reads CSAPRPSRQETQYF. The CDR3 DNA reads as TGCAGTGCACCCCGCCCTAGTCGGCAAGAGACCCAGTACTTC.

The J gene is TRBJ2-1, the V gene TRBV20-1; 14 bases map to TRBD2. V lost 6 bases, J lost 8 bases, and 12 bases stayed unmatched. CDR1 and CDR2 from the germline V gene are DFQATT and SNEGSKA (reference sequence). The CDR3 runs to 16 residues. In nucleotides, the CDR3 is TGCAGTGCCAGACCGTTGGGACTAGCGGGAGAGGATGAGCAGTTCTTC. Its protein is CSARPLGLAGEDEQFF.

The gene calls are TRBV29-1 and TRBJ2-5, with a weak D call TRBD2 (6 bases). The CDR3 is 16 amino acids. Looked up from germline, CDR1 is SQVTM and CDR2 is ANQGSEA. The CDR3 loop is CTRCGEFSLSNNEQYF. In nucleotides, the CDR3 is TGCACCAGGTGCGGGGAGTTCAGTCTGAGCAACAATGAGCAGTACTTC.

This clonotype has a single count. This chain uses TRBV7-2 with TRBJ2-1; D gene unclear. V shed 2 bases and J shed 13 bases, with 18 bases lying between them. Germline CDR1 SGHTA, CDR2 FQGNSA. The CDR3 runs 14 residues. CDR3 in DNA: TGTGCCAGCAGCTTAAAGCTGCAGCAAGAGACCCAGTTCTTC. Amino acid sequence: CASSLKLQQETQFF.

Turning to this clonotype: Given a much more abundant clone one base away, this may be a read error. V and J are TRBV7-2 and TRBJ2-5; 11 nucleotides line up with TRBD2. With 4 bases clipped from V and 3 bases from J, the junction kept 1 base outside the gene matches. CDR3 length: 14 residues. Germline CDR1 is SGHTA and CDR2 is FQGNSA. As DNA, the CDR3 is TGTGCCAGCAGCTGGGGACTAGCGGAAGAGACCCAGTACTTC. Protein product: CASSWGLAEETQYF.

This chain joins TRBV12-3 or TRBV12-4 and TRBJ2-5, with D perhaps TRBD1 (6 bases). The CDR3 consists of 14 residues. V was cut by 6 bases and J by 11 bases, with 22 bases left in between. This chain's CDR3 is CASRAWDKYNEQYF. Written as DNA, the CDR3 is TGTGCCAGCAGAGCCTGGGACAAATACAATGAGCAGTACTTC.

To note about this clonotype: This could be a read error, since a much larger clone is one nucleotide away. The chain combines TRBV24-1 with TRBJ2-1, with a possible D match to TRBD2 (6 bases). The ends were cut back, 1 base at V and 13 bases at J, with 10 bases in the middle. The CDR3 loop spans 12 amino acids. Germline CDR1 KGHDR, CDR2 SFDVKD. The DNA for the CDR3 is TGTGCCACCAGTGATTTCCGGGAGACCCAGTTCTTC. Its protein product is CATSDFRETQFF.

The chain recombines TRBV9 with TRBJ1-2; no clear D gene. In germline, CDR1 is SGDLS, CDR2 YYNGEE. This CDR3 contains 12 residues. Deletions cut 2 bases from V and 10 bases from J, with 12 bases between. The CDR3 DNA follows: TGTGCCAGCAGCGTGAGCAGGTCAGACTACACCTTC. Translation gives CASSVSRSDYTF.

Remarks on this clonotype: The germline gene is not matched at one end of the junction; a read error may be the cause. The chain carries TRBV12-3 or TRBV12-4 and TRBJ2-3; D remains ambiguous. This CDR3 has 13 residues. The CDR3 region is CARSRSGPGTEYF. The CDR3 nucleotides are TGTGCCCGCAGTAGATCTGGGCCCGGTACGGAGTATTTT.

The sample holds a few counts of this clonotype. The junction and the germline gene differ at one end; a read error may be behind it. CDR3 nucleotide sequence: TGTGCCAGCAGAGAAGGGGATTCACCCCTCCACTTT. Encoded protein: CASREGDSPLHF. The rearrangement uses TRBV2 and TRBJ1-6; D is perhaps TRBD1 (5 bases). The germline V gene encodes CDR1 SNHLY and CDR2 FYNNEI. The CDR3 runs 12 residues.

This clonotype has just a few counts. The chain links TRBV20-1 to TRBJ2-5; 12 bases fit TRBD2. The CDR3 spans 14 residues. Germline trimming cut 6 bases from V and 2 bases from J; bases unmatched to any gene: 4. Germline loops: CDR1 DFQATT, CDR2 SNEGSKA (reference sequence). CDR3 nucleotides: TGCAGTGCCGGACTAGCGGGACTACAAGAGACCCAGTACTTC. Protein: CSAGLAGLQETQYF.

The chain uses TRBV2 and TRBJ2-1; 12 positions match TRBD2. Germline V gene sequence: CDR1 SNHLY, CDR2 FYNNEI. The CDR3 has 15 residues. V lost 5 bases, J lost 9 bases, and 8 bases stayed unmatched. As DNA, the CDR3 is TGTGCCAGCAGTCTGACTAGCGGGAGAGTGGTTGAGCAGTTCTTC. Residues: CASSLTSGRVVEQFF.

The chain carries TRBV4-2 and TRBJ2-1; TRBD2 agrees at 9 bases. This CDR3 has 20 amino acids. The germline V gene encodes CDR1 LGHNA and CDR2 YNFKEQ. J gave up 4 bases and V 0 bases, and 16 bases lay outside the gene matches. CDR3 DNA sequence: TGTGCCAGCAGCCAAGACGTCACTGTAGGTAGCGGGAGTGTGTACAATGAGCAGTTCTTC. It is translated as CASSQDVTVGSGSVYNEQFF.

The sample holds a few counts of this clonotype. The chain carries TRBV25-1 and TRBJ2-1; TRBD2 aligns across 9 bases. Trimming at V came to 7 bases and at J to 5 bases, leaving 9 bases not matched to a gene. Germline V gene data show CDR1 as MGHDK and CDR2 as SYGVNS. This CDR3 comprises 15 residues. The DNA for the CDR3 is TGTGCCAGCACTAATACGCTAGCGGGAAACAATGAGCAGTTCTTC. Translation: CASTNTLAGNNEQFF.

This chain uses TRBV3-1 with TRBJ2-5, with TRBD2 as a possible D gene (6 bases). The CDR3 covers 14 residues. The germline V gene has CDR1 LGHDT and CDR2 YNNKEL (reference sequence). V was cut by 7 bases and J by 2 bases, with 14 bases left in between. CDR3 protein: CASTLGTAQETQYF. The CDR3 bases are TGTGCCAGCACGCTCGGGACTGCGCAAGAGACCCAGTACTTC.

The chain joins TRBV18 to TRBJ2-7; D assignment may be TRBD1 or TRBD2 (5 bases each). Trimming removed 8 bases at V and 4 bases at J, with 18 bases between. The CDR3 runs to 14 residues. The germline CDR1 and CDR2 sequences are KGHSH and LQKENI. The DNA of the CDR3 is TGTGCCAGCCCCCAAGCAGGGCGGAGGTACGAGCAGTACTTC. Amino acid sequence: CASPQAGRRYEQYF.